The 27 T cell receptor beta chains below come from one sample, sequenced in a study of T cell responses to AZD1222 COVID-19 vaccine. Sequenced by immunoSEQ multiplex PCR; TCRdb stores in-frame clones only, minus some. Among roughly 120,000 clones listed, 88% were seen once. The specimen was peripheral blood, collected on day 0 of AZD1222 vaccination. All receptors come from an adult in good health.

This chain joins TRBV6-2 or TRBV6-3 and TRBJ2-3; D gene unclear. Germline V CDR1 and CDR2: MNHEY, SVGEGT. The V end lost 6 bases, the J end lost 0 bases, and 10 bases lay between the germline ends. The CDR3 spans 14 residues. The CDR3 region has the DNA TGTGCCAGCAGCCACACCACTAGCACAGATACGCAGTATTTT. Translation: CASSHTTSTDTQYF.

The chain carries TRBV11-2 and TRBJ2-1; D is possibly TRBD2 (5 bases). From germline, CDR1 is SGHAT and CDR2 FQNNGV. Trimming cost V 6 bases and J 7 bases, with 7 bases left between them. The CDR3 extends over 11 amino acids. CDR3 nucleotide sequence: TGTGCCAGCAGAGCGGCTAATGAGCAGTTCTTC. Encoded protein: CASRAANEQFF. The variable domain in full, completed from reference TRBV11-2 and TRBJ2-1, reads EAGVAQSPRYKIIEKRQSVAFWCNPISGHATLYWYQQILGQGPKLLIQFQNNGVVDDSQLPKDRFSAERLKGVDSTLKIQPAKLEDSAVYLCASRAANEQFFGPGTRLTVL.

V is TRBV24-1 and J is TRBJ2-3; D gene uncertain. The germline CDR1 and CDR2 sequences are KGHDR and SFDVKD. The CDR3 is 13 amino acids. V shed 9 bases and J shed 2 bases, with 11 bases lying between them. CDR3 protein: CATEGQTTDTQYF. The CDR3 bases are TGTGCCACCGAAGGGCAGACCACAGATACGCAGTATTTT.

The chain joins TRBV7-2 to TRBJ2-4, with 12 bases lining up with TRBD2. V was clipped by 5 bases and J by 0 bases; unmatched bases: 11. Germline CDR1 is SGHTA and CDR2 is FQGNSA. The CDR3 runs 19 residues. CDR3 sequence reads: CASSPRLAGEELAKNIQYF. The CDR3 DNA reads TGTGCCAGCAGCCCCCGACTAGCGGGGGAGGAACTAGCCAAAAACATTCAGTACTTC.

The chain uses TRBV6-5 and TRBJ2-3, with D possibly being TRBD1 (6 bases). Germline V CDR1 and CDR2: MNHEY, SVGAGI. Trimming removed 10 bases from V and 3 bases from J, with 14 bases in between. CDR3 length: 13 amino acids. This CDR3 reads CAIEATGTDTQYF. Here the CDR3 DNA reads TGTGCCATCGAAGCCACAGGGACAGATACGCAGTATTTT.

V and J are TRBV3-1 (or the pseudogene TRBV3-2) and TRBJ1-5; weak D call: TRBD1 (5 bases). The CDR3 is 15 residues long. The germline V gene encodes CDR1 LGHDT and CDR2 YNNKEL (reference sequence). V was trimmed by 4 bases and J by 3 bases, leaving 13 bases between them. CDR3 sequence (DNA): TGTGCCAGCAGCCCCACTTCGGGGACCAATCAGCCCCAGCATTTT. It codes for CASSPTSGTNQPQHF.

V and J are TRBV19 and TRBJ1-5, with unresolved D. This CDR3 spans 12 amino acids. Germline CDR1 and CDR2: LNHDA and SQIVND (reference sequence). Deletions cut 9 bases from V and 5 bases from J, with 11 bases between. CDR3 residues: CASRATYQPQHF. The CDR3 bases are TGTGCCAGCCGGGCCACCTATCAGCCCCAGCATTTT.

The chain joins TRBV5-1 to TRBJ1-6, with 9 positions matching TRBD1. CDR1 is SGHRS and CDR2 is YFSETQ in the germline V gene. V lost 4 bases and J lost 7; bases outside the gene matches: 12. The CDR3 loop spans 17 amino acids. The CDR3 DNA sequence: TGCGCCAGCAGCCCAGTAACAGCCGGGACAGGGAATTCACCCCTCCACTTT. It translates to CASSPVTAGTGNSPLHF.

The V call is TRBV6-1, the J call TRBJ1-2, with TRBD1 matching over 10 bases. CDR3 length equals 16 residues. Germline CDR1 is MNHNS and CDR2 is SASEGT. J lost 5 bases, V lost 1 base, and 7 bases had no gene match. The CDR3 protein is CASSEVRGQGKYGYTF. Here the CDR3 DNA reads TGTGCCAGCAGTGAAGTACGGGGACAGGGGAAGTATGGCTACACCTTC.

This clone was recorded a few times. This CDR3 is CASSDTSGSYNEQFF. The CDR3 nucleotides are TGTGCCAGCAGTGACACTAGCGGCTCCTACAATGAGCAGTTCTTC. The J gene is TRBJ2-1, the V gene TRBV6-4; 8 nucleotides agree with TRBD2. Germline assignment: CDR1 MRHNA and CDR2 SNTAGT. This CDR3 has 15 residues. The V segment lost 2 bases and the J segment 0 bases; nucleotides outside the gene matches: 0.

The chain uses TRBV1 and TRBJ2-1. TRBV1 is a pseudogene locus. CDR3 length: 12 amino acids. The CDR3 DNA reads TGCACCAGCAGCCAAGCCCGAAATGAGCAGTTCTTC. Protein product: CTSSQARNEQFF.

V usage is TRBV24-1 and J usage is TRBJ1-4; maybe TRBD1 (5 bases). Trimming cost V 4 bases and J 1 base, with 9 bases left between them. The CDR3 is 15 residues long. In germline, CDR1 is KGHDR, CDR2 SFDVKD. Here the CDR3 DNA reads TGTGCCACCAGTGACGGGGACCTAACTAATGAAAAACTGTTTTTT. This codes for CATSDGDLTNEKLFF.

V is TRBV9 and J is TRBJ1-2; TRBD1 aligns across 8 bases. V gave up 3 bases and J gave up 4 bases; unmatched junction bases: 5. The germline CDR1 and CDR2 sequences are SGDLS and YYNGEE. The CDR3 length is 14 residues. CDR3: CASSARTGSYGYTF. In nucleotides, the CDR3 is TGTGCCAGCAGCGCCCGGACAGGGAGCTATGGCTACACCTTC.

The chain recombines TRBV19 with TRBJ1-2; the D is unclear. The CDR3 has 15 amino acids. The germline CDR1 and CDR2 sequences are LNHDA and SQIVND (reference sequence). V was cut by 3 bases and J by 8 bases, with 19 bases left in between. The CDR3 coding sequence is TGTGCCAGTAGTATGCCCACGGGCGTAGGTGCGGGCTACACCTTC. Its translation is CASSMPTGVGAGYTF.

This clone was observed once. The chain has TRBV5-1 and TRBJ1-2; 8 positions match TRBD1. Per germline, CDR1 SGHRS and CDR2 YFSETQ. With V trimmed by 0 bases and J by 4 bases, 2 bases remained unmatched. The CDR3 sequence is 14 residues long. CDR3 protein: CASSLGTGPYGYTF. The CDR3 DNA follows: TGCGCCAGCAGCTTGGGGACAGGGCCCTATGGCTACACCTTC. The full variable domain, in which reference TRBV5-1 and TRBJ1-2 provide the parts outside the CDR3, is KAGVTQTPRYLIKTRGQQVTLSCSPISGHRSVSWYQQTPGQGLQFLFEYFSETQRNKGNFPGRFSGRQFSNSRSEMNVSTLELGDSALYLCASSLGTGPYGYTFGSGTRLTVV.

The chain joins TRBV9 to TRBJ2-2; 11 nucleotides agree with TRBD2. With V trimmed by 4 bases and J by 6 bases, 5 bases remained unmatched. The CDR3 extends over 15 amino acids. Germline V CDR1 and CDR2: SGDLS, YYNGEE. The CDR3 DNA reads as TGTGCCAGCAGCCCCACTAGCGGGAGTCCCGGGGAGCTGTTTTTT. Its protein product is CASSPTSGSPGELFF.

This rearrangement joins TRBV10-3 to TRBJ1-2, with unresolved D. The V end lost 3 bases, the J end lost 1 base, and 6 bases lay between the germline ends. Germline assignment: CDR1 ENHRY and CDR2 SYGVKD. CDR3 size: 13 residues. The CDR3 here is CAISEEINYGYTF. In DNA, the CDR3 is TGTGCCATCAGTGAAGAGATTAACTATGGCTACACCTTC.

The sample holds one count of this clone. This chain links TRBV24-1 with TRBJ2-7, with no clear D. CDR1 is KGHDR, CDR2 SFDVKD, per germline. This CDR3 is 11 amino acids long. V was shortened by 1 base and J by 3 bases, with 0 bases between the two germline ends. This CDR3 reads CATSDFYEQYF. In DNA, the CDR3 is TGTGCCACCAGTGATTTCTACGAGCAGTACTTC.

This clone was seen a handful of times. V gene TRBV6-5 combines with J gene TRBJ1-1; D might be TRBD1 (6 bases). The CDR3 loop spans 13 amino acids. Per the germline V gene, CDR1 is MNHEY and CDR2 is SVGAGI. Trimming cost V 0 bases and J 5 bases, with 7 bases left between them. CDR3 in DNA: TGTGCCAGCAGTTACTCGAGGGGGACTGAAGCTTTCTTT. Protein product: CASSYSRGTEAFF.

The chain employs TRBV9 and TRBJ1-2; D gene unclear. Trimming removed 4 bases at V and 7 bases at J, with 20 bases between. CDR3 length equals 15 residues. Germline V gene sequence: CDR1 SGDLS, CDR2 YYNGEE. The CDR3 protein is CASSPSQRPVGGYTF. The CDR3 DNA reads TGTGCCAGCAGCCCTTCCCAAAGGCCGGTGGGTGGCTACACCTTC.

The V call is TRBV6-2 or TRBV6-3, the J call TRBJ2-1; TRBD2 matches 8 bases. V dropped 2 bases and J dropped 2; count of bases not matched to a gene: 2. The CDR3 extends over 15 amino acids. Germline CDR1 MNHEY, CDR2 SVGEGT. CDR3 DNA sequence: TGTGCCAGCAGTTACGAACTAGCGGCCTACAATGAGCAGTTCTTC. It specifies CASSYELAAYNEQFF.

The J gene is TRBJ1-6, the V gene TRBV18; D is uncertain. Trimming pared 3 bases from V and 9 bases from J, leaving 12 bases between. Germline V CDR1 and CDR2: KGHSH, LQKENI. The length of the CDR3 is 14 residues. The CDR3 protein is CASSPQDQSSPLHF. The DNA for the CDR3 is TGTGCCAGCTCACCGCAGGACCAGAGTTCACCCCTCCACTTT.

V gene TRBV12-3 or TRBV12-4 combines with J gene TRBJ2-3, with D hard to call. V gave up 0 bases and J gave up 6 bases, with 7 bases separating them. The CDR3 runs to 13 residues. The CDR3 region has the DNA TGTGCCAGCAGTTTAGCGGGGTCCGATACGCAGTATTTT. It translates to CASSLAGSDTQYF.

CDR3 loop: CASSLVGGPNTGELFF. CDR3 DNA: TGTGCCAGCAGCTTAGTCGGGGGGCCGAACACCGGGGAGCTGTTTTTT. V and J are TRBV11-3 and TRBJ2-2; the D gene is possibly TRBD2 (7 bases). This CDR3 is built from 16 residues. V lost 1 base, J lost 0 bases, and 9 bases lay in between. Per germline, CDR1 SGHNT and CDR2 YENEEA. Combining the CDR3 with reference TRBV11-3 and TRBJ2-2 gives the whole variable domain EAGVVQSPRYKIIEKKQPVAFWCNPISGHNTLYWYLQNLGQGPELLIRYENEEAVDDSQLPKDRFSAERLKGVDSTLKIQPAELGDSAVYLCASSLVGGPNTGELFFGEGSRLTVL.

The chain couples TRBV19 to TRBJ1-4, with D perhaps matching TRBD1 (6 bases). Germline values: CDR1 LNHDA, CDR2 SQIVND (reference sequence). V lost 4 bases to trimming and J lost 12 bases, with 12 bases between them. The CDR3 is 12 residues long. DNA for the CDR3: TGTGCCAGTAGTAAACAGGGTGGGGAACTGTTTTTT. Its translation: CASSKQGGELFF.

CDR3 DNA: TGTGCCACCAGTGGTCAGGGGGTCACTGAAGCTTTCTTT. Translating gives CATSGQGVTEAFF. The chain joins TRBV24-1 to TRBJ1-1; 7 nucleotides align to TRBD1. CDR3 length: 13 amino acids. The ends lost 5 bases at V and 4 bases at J; junction bases unmatched: 3. Per the germline V gene, CDR1 is KGHDR and CDR2 is SFDVKD.

This clone was seen a handful of times. This chain links TRBV24-1 with TRBJ1-5; D remains ambiguous. With 4 bases removed from V and 4 bases from J, the gap between germline ends came to 7 bases. Looked up from germline, CDR1 is KGHDR and CDR2 is SFDVKD. The CDR3 contains 13 residues. CDR3 coding DNA: TGTGCCACCAGTGAGGTGGGAAATCAGCCCCAGCATTTT. It translates to CATSEVGNQPQHF.